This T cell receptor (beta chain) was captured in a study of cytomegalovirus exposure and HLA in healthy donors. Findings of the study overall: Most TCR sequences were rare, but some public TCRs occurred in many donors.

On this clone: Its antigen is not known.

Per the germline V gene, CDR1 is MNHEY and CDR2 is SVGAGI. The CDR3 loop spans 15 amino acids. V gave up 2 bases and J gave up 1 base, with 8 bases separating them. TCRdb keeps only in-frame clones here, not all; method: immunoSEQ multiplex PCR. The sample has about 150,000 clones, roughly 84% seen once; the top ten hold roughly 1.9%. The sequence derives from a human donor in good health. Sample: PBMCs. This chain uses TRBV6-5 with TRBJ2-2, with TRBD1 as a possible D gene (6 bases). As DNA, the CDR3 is TGTGCCAGCAGTTACCGGGGACAGAACACCGGGGAGCTGTTTTTT. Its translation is CASSYRGQNTGELFF.